This T cell receptor (beta chain) was captured in a study of T-cell reconstitution after alpha-beta-depleted transplantation in children. The CDR3 is 15 residues long. The J segment lost 2 bases and the V segment lost 7 bases, leaving 10 bases of the junction unmatched. From germline, CDR1 is SQVTM and CDR2 ANQGSEA. Preparation of the TCRbeta library was carried out with unique molecular identifiers. TCRdb reprocessed the PCR reads with MiXCR, giving one entry per CDR3 protein. Of approximately 270,000 distinct CDR3 sequences in the sample, 9.9% are singletons; the top ten hold around 10%. This clonotype turned up a few times.

The TCR comes from a human donor who donated a stem cell graft to a child with SCID. The V and J genes are TRBV29-1 and TRBJ2-2; 7 positions match TRBD2. The material sequenced was PBMCs from the stem cell graft donor, taken from the stem cell graft. In DNA form, the CDR3 reads TGCAGCGGCGGACTAGGATTACAAAACACCGGGGAGCTGTTTTTT. The encoded protein is CSGGLGLQNTGELFF.